Here is one TCR beta chain with its context. The antigen is not known. RNA transcripts provided the template for amplifying TCR beta CDR3 regions. HTBI primers primed a first-round RT-PCR, and a second-round multiplex PCR followed. TCRdb re-analysed the multiplex PCR reads in MiXCR, keeping a single row per CDR3 protein. The profile shows over 650,000 distinct CDR3 sequences, about two fifths of them singletons. The sample originates from a study of Graves' ophthalmopathy and Graves' hyperthyroidism. Study-wide findings and caveats: Blood also carried most expanded thyroid clonotypes exceeding 0.001 frequency. Both a roughly 70% sensitivity and a roughly 72% specificity characterized the model's predictions of ophthalmopathy progression.

The ends were cut back, 4 bases at V and 4 bases at J, with 11 bases in the middle. The germline V gene has CDR1 GTSNPN and CDR2 SVGIG (reference sequence). The CDR3 runs to 13 residues. This receptor was obtained from an adult man with Graves' ophthalmopathy. This chain connects TRBV30 to TRBJ1-5; tentatively, D is TRBD1 (5 bases). Sequencing was performed on peripheral blood. CDR3 coding DNA: TGTGCCTGGACCCATGACAGTAATCAGCCCCAGCATTTT. It specifies CAWTHDSNQPQHF.